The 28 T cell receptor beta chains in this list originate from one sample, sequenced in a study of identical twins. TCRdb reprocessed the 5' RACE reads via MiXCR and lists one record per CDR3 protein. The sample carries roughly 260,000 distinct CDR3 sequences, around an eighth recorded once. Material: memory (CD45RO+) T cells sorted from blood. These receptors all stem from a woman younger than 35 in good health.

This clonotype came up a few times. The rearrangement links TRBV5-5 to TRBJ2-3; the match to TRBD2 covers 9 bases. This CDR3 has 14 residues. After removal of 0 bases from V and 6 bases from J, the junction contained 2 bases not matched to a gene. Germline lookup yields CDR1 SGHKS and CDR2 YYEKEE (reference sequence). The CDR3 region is CASSLASGADTQYF. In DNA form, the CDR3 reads TGTGCCAGCAGCTTGGCTAGCGGGGCCGATACGCAGTATTTT. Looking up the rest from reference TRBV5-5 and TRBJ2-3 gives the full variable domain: DAGVTQSPTHLIKTRGQQVTLRCSPISGHKSVSWYQQVLGQGPQFIFQYYEKEERGRGNFPDRFSARQFPNYSSELNVNALLLGDSALYLCASSLASGADTQYFGPGTRLTVL.

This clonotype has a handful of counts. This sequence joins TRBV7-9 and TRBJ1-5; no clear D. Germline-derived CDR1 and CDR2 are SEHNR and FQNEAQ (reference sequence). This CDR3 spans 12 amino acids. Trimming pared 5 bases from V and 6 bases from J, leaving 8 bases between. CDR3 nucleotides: TGTGCCAGCAGCCCTTCAGGTCAGCCCCAGCATTTT. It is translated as CASSPSGQPQHF.

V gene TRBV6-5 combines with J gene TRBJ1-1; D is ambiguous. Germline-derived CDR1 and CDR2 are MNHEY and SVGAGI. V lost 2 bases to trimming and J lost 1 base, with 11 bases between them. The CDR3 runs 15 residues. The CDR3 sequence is CASSYASRGNTEAFF. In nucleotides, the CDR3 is TGTGCCAGCAGTTACGCCTCGCGGGGGAACACTGAAGCTTTCTTT.

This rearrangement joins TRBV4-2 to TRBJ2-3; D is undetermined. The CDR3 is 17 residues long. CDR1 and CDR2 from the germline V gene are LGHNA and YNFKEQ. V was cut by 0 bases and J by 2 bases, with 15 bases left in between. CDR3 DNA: TGTGCCAGCAGCCAAGAGAGCAGCTTAACATACACAGATACGCAGTATTTT. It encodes CASSQESSLTYTDTQYF.

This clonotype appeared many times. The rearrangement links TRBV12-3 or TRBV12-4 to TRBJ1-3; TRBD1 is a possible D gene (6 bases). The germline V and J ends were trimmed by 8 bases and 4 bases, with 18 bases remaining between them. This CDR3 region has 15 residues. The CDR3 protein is CASQEQGIAGNTIYF. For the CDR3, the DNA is TGTGCCAGCCAGGAACAGGGTATAGCGGGAAACACCATATATTTT.

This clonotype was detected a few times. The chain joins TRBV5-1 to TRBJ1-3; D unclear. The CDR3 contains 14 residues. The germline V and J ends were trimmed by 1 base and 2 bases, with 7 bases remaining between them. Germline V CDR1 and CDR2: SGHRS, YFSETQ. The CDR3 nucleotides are TGCGCCAGCAGCTTGACGGCCACTGGAAACACCATATATTTT. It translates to CASSLTATGNTIYF.

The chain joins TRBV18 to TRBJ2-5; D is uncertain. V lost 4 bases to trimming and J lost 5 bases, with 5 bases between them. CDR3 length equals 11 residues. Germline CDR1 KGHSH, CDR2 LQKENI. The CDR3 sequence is CASSQMETQYF. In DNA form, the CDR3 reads TGTGCCAGCTCACAGATGGAGACCCAGTACTTC.

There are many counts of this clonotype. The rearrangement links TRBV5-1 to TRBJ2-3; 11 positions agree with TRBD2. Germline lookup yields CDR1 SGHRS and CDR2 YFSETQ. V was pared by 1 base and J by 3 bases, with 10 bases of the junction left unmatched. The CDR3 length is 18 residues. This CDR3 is CASSLRTSGSMRTDTQYF. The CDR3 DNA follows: TGCGCCAGCAGCTTGAGGACTAGCGGGTCCATGCGGACAGATACGCAGTATTTT.

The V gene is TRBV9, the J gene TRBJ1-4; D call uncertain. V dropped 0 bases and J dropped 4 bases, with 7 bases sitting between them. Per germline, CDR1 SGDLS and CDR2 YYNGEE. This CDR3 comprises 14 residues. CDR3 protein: CASSVEAGNEKLFF. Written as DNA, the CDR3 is TGTGCCAGCAGCGTAGAAGCGGGTAATGAAAAACTGTTTTTT.

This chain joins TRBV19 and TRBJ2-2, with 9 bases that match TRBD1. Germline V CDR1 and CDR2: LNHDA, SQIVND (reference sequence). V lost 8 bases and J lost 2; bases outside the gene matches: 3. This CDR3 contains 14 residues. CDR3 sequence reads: CASLDRGNTGELFF. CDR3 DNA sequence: TGTGCCAGTCTGGACAGGGGCAACACCGGGGAGCTGTTTTTT.

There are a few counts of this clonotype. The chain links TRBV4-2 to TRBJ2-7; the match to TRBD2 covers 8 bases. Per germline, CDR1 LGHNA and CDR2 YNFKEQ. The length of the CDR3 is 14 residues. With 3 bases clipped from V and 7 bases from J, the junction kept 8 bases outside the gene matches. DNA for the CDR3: TGTGCCAGCAGCCAGGTCCGGGGGGGCGGGGAGCAGTACTTC. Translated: CASSQVRGGGEQYF.

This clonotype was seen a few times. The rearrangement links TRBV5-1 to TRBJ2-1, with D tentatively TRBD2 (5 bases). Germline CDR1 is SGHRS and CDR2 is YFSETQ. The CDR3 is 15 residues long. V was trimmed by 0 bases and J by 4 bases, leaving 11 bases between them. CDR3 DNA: TGCGCCAGCAGCTTGGAGCGGCCCCTTTACAATGAGCAGTTCTTC. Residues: CASSLERPLYNEQFF.

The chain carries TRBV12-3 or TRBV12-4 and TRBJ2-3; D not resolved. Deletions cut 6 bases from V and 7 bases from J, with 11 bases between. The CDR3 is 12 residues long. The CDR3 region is CASSQSTYTQYF. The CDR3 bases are TGTGCCAGCAGCCAGAGCACGTATACGCAGTATTTT.

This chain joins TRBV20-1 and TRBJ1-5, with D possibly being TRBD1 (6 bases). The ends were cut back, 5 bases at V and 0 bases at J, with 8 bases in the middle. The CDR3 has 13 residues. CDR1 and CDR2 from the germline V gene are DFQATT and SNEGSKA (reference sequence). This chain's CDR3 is CSALGHSNQPQHF. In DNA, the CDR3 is TGCAGTGCTCTGGGACATAGCAATCAGCCCCAGCATTTT.

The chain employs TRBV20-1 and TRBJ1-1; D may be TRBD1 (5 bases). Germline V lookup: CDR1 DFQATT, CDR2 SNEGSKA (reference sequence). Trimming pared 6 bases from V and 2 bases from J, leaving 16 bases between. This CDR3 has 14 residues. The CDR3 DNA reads TGCAGTGCCGTGATTTGGACACGAAACACTGAAGCTTTCTTT. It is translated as CSAVIWTRNTEAFF.

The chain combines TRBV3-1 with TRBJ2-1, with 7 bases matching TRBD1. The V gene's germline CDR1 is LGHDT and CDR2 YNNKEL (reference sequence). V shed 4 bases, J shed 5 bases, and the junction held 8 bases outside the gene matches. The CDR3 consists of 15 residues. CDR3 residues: CASSRIRGYHNEQFF. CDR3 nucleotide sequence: TGTGCCAGCAGCCGTATCAGGGGGTATCACAATGAGCAGTTCTTC.

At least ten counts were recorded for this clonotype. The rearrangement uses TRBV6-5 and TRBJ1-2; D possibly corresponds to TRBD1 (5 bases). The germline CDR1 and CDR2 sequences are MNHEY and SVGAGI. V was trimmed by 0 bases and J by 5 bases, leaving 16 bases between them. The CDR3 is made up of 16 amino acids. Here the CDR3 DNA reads TGTGCCAGCAGTTACTCCGGGCAGGGTAGGGAGTATGGCTACACCTTC. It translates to CASSYSGQGREYGYTF.

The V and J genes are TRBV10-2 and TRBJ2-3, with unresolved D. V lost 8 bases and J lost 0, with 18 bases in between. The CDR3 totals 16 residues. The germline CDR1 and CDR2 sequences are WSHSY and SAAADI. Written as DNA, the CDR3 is TGCGCCAGCCTAAACCCAGGATTATCTAGCACAGATACGCAGTATTTT. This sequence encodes CASLNPGLSSTDTQYF.

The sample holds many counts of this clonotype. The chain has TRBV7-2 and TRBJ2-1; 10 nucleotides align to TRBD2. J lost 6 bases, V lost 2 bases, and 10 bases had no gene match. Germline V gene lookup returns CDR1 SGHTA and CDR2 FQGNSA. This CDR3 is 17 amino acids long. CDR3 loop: CASSLRDTSGKVNEQFF. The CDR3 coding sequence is TGTGCCAGCAGCTTAAGGGATACTAGCGGGAAGGTCAATGAGCAGTTCTTC.

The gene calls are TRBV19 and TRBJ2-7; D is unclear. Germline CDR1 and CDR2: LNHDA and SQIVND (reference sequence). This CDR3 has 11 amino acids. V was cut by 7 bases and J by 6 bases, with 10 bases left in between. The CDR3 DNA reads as TGTGCCAGTACGGGTAGTTCCGAGCAGTACTTC. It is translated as CASTGSSEQYF.

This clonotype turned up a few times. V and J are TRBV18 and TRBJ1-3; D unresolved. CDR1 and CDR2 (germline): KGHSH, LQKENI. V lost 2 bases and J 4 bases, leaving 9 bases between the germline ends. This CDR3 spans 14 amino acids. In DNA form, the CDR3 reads TGTGCCAGCTCACCAACCGCGGAAGGAAACACCATATATTTT. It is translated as CASSPTAEGNTIYF.

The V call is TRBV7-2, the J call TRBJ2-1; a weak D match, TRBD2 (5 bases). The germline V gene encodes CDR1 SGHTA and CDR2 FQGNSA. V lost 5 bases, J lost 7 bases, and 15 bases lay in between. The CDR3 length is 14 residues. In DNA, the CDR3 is TGTGCCAGCAGCCAGTTAGGACTCCGGAATGAGCAGTTCTTC. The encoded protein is CASSQLGLRNEQFF.

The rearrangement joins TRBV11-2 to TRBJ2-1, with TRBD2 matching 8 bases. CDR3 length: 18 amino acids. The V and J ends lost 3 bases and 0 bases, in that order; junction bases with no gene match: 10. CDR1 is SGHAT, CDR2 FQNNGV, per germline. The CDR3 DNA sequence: TGTGCCAGCAGCTTGCCCCCGGGGGGGCTAAGCTCCTACAATGAGCAGTTCTTC. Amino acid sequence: CASSLPPGGLSSYNEQFF.

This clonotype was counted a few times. CDR3 in DNA: TGCGCCAGCAGCTTGGCTGCGGCAGGGGGTAACTATGGCTACACCTTC. The encoded protein is CASSLAAAGGNYGYTF. The J gene is TRBJ1-2, the V gene TRBV5-1; TRBD1 aligns across 7 bases. The V gene end was trimmed by 0 bases and the J gene end by 1 base; junction bases not matched to a gene: 6. The CDR3 has 16 residues. Germline CDR1 and CDR2: SGHRS and YFSETQ.

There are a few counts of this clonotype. For the CDR3, the DNA is TGTGCCAGCCGCACCGGGACCTATTCACCCCTCCACTTT. Its translation is CASRTGTYSPLHF. V and J are TRBV19 and TRBJ1-6; D perhaps matches TRBD1 (5 bases). This CDR3 is built from 13 residues. Germline CDR1 is LNHDA and CDR2 is SQIVND (reference sequence). Between the trimmed V and J ends, which lost 9 bases and 8 bases, there was a span of 14 bases. The whole variable domain, filled in from reference TRBV19 and TRBJ1-6, reads DGGITQSPKYLFRKEGQNVTLSCEQNLNHDAMYWYRQDPGQGLRLIYYSQIVNDFQKGDIAEGYSVSREKKESFPLTVTSAQKNPTAFYLCASRTGTYSPLHFGNGTRLTVT.

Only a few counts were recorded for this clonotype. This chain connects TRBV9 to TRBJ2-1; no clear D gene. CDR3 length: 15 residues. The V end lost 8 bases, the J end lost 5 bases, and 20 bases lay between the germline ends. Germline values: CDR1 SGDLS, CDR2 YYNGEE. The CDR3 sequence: CASSRSRQPHNEQFF. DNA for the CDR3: TGTGCCAGTTCCCGGAGCCGGCAGCCTCACAATGAGCAGTTCTTC.

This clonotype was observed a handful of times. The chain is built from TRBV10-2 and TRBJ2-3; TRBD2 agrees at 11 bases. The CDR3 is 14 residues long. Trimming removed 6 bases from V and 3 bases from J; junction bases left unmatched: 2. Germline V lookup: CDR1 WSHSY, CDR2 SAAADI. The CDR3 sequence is CASRSSGRTDTQYF. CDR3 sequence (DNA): TGCGCCAGCAGATCTAGCGGGAGGACAGATACGCAGTATTTT.

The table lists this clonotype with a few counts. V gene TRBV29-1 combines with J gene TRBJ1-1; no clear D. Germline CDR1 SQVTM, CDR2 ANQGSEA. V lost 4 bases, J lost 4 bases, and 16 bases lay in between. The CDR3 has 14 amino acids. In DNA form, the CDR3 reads TGCAGCGTTGGCCTGGTAGGTCCGTTCACTGAAGCTTTCTTT. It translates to CSVGLVGPFTEAFF.